Sequencing of this T cell receptor beta chain was carried out in a study of T cell repertoires in cytomegalovirus infection. Whole-study findings and limits: Dominant in the ex vivo response were TCR beta clonotypes restricted by HLA-C and specific for CMV.

Notes on this clonotype: What it recognizes is unknown.

Germline assignment: CDR1 MGHRA and CDR2 YSYEKL. This CDR3 comprises 14 residues. The V segment lost 4 bases and the J segment 7 bases; nucleotides outside the gene matches: 2. Each CDR3 protein is one row after TCRdb ran MiXCR on the reads. Here the sample spans hundreds of thousands of distinct CDR3 sequences, approximately 24% being singletons. The TCR comes from a human donor in good health (CMV status not recorded). Some clones in this sample may be carry-over from other donors' samples. What was sequenced was CD8+ T cells from PBMCs. The rearrangement links TRBV4-1 to TRBJ2-2, with TRBD1 matching over 11 bases. The CDR3 DNA is TGCGCCAGCAGCCGGGACAGGGGGATCGGGGAGCTGTTTTTT. Residues: CASSRDRGIGELFF.